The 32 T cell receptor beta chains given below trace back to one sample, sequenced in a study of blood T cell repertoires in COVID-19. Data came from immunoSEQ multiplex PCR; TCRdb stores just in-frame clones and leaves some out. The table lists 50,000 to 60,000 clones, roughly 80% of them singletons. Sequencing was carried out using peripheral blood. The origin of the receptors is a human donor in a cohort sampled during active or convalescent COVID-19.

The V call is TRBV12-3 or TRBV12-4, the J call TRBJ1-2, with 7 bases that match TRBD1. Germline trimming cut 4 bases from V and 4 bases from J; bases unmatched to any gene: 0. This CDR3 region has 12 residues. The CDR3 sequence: CASSSGGYGYTF. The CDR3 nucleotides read TGTGCCAGCAGTTCAGGGGGCTATGGCTACACCTTC.

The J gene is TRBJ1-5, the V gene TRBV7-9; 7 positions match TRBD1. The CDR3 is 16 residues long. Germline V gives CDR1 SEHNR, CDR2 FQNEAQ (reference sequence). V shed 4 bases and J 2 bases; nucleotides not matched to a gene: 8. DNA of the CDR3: TGTGCCAGCAGCTCCGCCGATACAGGGGGCAATCAGCCCCAGCATTTT. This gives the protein CASSSADTGGNQPQHF.

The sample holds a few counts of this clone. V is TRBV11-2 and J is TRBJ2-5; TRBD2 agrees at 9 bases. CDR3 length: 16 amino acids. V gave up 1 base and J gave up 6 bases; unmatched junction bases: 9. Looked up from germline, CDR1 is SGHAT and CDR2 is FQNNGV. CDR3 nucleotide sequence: TGTGCCAGCAGCTTAGTACTGGCGGGGGGGCTGAAGACCCAGTACTTC. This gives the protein CASSLVLAGGLKTQYF.

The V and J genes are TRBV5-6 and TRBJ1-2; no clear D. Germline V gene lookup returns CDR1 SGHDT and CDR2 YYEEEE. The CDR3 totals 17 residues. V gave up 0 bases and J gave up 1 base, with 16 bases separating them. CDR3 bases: TGTGCCAGCAGCTTGGCGGCAGGAGGTTCGAATAACTATGGCTACACCTTC. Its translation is CASSLAAGGSNNYGYTF.

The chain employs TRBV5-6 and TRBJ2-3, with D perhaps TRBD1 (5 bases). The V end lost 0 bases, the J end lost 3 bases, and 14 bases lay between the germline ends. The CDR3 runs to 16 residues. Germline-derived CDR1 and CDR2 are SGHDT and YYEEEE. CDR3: CASSLEMKGATDTQYF. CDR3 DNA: TGTGCCAGCAGCTTGGAAATGAAAGGGGCAACAGATACGCAGTATTTT. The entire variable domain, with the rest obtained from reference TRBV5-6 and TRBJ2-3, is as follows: DAGVTQSPTHLIKTRGQQVTLRCSPKSGHDTVSWYQQALGQGPQFIFQYYEEEERQRGNFPDRFSGHQFPNYSSELNVNALLLGDSALYLCASSLEMKGATDTQYFGPGTRLTVL.

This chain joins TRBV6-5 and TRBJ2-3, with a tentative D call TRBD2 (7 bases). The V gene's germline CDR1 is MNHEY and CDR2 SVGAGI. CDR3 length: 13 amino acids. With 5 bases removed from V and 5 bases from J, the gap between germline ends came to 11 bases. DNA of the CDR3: TGTGCCAGCAGTCACAGGGAGGGAGATACGCAGTATTTT. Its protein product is CASSHREGDTQYF.

The CDR3 nucleotides read TGCGCCAGCAGCTTGGCCGTGGGACAGGGGGCGCGCGGCACTGAAGCTTTCTTT. Its translation is CASSLAVGQGARGTEAFF. This chain connects TRBV5-1 to TRBJ1-1; 12 bases match TRBD1. Trimming at V came to 0 bases and at J to 4 bases, leaving 10 bases not matched to a gene. The germline V gene has CDR1 SGHRS and CDR2 YFSETQ. The CDR3 consists of 18 residues.

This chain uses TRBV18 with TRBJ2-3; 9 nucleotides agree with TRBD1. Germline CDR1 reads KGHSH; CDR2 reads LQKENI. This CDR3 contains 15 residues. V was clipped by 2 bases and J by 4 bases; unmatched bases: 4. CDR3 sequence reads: CASSPGTGSADTQYF. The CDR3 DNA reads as TGTGCCAGCTCACCAGGGACAGGGTCGGCAGATACGCAGTATTTT.

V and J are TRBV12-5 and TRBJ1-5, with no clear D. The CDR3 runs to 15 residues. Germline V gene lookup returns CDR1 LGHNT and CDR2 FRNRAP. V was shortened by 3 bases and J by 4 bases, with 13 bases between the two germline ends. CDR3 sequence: CASGLELSGNQPQHF. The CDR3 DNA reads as TGTGCTAGTGGTTTAGAGTTGAGCGGTAATCAGCCCCAGCATTTT.

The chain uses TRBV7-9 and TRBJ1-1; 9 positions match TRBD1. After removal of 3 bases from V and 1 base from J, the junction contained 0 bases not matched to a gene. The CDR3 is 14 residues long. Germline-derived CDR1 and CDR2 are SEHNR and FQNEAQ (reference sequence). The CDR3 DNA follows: TGTGCCAGCAGCTTGGACAGGGGGAACACTGAAGCTTTCTTT. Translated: CASSLDRGNTEAFF.

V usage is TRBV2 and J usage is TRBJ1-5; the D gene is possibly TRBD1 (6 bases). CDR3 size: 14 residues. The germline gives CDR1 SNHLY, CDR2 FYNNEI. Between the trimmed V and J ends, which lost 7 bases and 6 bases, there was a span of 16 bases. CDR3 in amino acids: CASNIRGPPQPQHF. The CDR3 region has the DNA TGTGCCAGCAATATCAGGGGCCCACCTCAGCCCCAGCATTTT.

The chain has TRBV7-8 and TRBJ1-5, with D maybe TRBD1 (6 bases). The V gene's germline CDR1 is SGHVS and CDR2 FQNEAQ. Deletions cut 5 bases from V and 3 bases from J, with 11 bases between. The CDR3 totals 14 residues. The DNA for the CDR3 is TGTGCCAGCAGCATCCGGGACACCAATCAGCCCCAGCATTTT. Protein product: CASSIRDTNQPQHF.

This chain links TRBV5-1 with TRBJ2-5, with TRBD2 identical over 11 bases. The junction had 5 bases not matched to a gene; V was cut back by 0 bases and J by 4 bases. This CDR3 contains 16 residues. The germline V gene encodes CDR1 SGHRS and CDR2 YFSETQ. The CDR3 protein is CASSLDTSGGGETQYF. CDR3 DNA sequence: TGCGCCAGCAGCTTGGATACTAGCGGGGGAGGAGAGACCCAGTACTTC.

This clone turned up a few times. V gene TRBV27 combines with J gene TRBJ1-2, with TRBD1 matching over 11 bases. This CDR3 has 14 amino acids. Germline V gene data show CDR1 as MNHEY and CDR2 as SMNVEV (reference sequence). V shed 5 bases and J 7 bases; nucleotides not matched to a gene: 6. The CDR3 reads CASSTGTGGLGYTF. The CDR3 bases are TGTGCCAGCAGTACCGGGACAGGGGGTCTTGGCTACACCTTC.

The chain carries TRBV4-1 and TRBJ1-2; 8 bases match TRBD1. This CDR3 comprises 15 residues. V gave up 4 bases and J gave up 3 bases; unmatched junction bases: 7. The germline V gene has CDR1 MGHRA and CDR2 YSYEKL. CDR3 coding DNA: TGCGCCAGCAGCCTTTTCGGACAGGGAGACTATGGCTACACCTTC. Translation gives CASSLFGQGDYGYTF.

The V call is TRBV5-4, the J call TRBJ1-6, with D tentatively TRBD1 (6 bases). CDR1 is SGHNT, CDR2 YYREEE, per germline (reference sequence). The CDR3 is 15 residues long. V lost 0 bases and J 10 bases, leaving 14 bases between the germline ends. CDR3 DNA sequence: TGTGCCAGCAGCTTGGCCGTCCGACAGGACTCACCCCTCCACTTT. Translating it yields CASSLAVRQDSPLHF. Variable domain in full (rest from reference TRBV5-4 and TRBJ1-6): ETGVTQSPTHLIKTRGQQVTLRCSSQSGHNTVSWYQQALGQGPQFIFQYYREEENGRGNFPPRFSGLQFPNYSSELNVNALELDDSALYLCASSLAVRQDSPLHFGNGTRLTVT.

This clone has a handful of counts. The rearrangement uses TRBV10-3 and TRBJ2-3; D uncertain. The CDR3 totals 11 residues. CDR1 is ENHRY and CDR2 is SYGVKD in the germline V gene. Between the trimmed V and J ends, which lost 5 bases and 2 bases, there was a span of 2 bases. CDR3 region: CAISHTDTQYF. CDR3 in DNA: TGTGCCATCAGTCACACAGATACGCAGTATTTT.

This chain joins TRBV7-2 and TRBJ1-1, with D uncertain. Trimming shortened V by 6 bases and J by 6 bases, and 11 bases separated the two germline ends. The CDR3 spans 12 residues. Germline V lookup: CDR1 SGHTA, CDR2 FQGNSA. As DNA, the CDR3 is TGTGCCAGCAGTTCGCGGTTCGCTGAAGCTTTCTTT. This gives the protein CASSSRFAEAFF.

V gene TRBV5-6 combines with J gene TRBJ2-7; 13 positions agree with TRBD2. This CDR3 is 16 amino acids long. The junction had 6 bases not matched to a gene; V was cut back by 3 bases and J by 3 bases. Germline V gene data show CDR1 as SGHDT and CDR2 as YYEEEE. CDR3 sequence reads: CASSSLAGGSFYEQYF. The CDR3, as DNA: TGTGCCAGCAGCTCACTAGCGGGGGGGAGCTTCTACGAGCAGTACTTC. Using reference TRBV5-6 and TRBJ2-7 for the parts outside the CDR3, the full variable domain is DAGVTQSPTHLIKTRGQQVTLRCSPKSGHDTVSWYQQALGQGPQFIFQYYEEEERQRGNFPDRFSGHQFPNYSSELNVNALLLGDSALYLCASSSLAGGSFYEQYFGPGTRLTVT.

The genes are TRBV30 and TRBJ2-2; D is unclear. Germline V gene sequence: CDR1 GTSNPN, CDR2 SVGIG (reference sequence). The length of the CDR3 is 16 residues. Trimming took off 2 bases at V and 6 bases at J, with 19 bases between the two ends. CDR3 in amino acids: CAWSPSRVRPPGELFF. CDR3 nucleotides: TGTGCCTGGAGTCCCTCCCGTGTCCGTCCCCCCGGGGAGCTGTTTTTT.

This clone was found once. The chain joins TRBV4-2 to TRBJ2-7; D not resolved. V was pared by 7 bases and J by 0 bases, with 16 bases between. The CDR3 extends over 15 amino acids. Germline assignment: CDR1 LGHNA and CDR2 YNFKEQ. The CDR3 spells CASTLGPEHSYEQYF. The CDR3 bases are TGTGCCAGCACCCTAGGCCCGGAGCACTCCTACGAGCAGTACTTC.

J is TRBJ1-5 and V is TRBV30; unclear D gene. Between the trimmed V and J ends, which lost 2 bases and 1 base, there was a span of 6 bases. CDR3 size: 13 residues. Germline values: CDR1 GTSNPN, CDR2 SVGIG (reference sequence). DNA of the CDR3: TGTGCCTGGAGTAGAGAGAGCAATCAGCCCCAGCATTTT. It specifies CAWSRESNQPQHF.

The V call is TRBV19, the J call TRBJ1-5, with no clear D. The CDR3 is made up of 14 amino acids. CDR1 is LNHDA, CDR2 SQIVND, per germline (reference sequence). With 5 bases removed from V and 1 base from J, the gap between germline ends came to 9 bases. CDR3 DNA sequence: TGTGCCAGTAGTCTCCGCGGCAGCAATCAGCCCCAGCATTTT. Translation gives CASSLRGSNQPQHF.

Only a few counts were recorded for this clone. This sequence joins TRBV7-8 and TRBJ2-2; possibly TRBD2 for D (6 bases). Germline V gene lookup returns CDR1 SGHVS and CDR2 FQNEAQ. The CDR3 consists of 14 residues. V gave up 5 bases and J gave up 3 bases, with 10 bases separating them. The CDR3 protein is CASSPRDYTGELFF. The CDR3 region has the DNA TGTGCCAGCAGCCCCAGGGACTACACCGGGGAGCTGTTTTTT.

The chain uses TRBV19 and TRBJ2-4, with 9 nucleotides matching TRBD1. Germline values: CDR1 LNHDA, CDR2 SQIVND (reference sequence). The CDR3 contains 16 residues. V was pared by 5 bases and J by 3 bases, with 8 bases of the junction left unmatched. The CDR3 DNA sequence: TGTGCCAGTAGTGCCCCGGGACAGGGCGGCAAAAACATTCAGTACTTC. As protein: CASSAPGQGGKNIQYF.

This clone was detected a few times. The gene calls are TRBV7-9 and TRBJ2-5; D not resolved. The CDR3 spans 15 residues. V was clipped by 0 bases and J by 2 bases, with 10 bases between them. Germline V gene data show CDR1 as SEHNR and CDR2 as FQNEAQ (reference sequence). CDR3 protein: CASSLAEVKQETQYF. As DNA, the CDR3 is TGTGCCAGCAGCTTAGCTGAGGTGAAGCAAGAGACCCAGTACTTC. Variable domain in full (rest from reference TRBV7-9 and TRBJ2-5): DTGVSQNPRHKITKRGQNVTFRCDPISEHNRLYWYRQTLGQGPEFLTYFQNEAQLEKSRLLSDRFSAERPKGSFSTLEIQRTEQGDSAMYLCASSLAEVKQETQYFGPGTRLLVL.

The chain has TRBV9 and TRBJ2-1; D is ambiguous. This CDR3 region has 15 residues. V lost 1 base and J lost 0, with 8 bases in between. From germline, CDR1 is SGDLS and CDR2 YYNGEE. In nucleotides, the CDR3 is TGTGCCAGCAGCGTACGTTCTAACTCCTACAATGAGCAGTTCTTC. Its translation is CASSVRSNSYNEQFF.

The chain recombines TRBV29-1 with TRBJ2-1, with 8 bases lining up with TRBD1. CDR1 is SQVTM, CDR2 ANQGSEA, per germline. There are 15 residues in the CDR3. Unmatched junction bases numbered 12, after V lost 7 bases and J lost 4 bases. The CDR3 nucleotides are TGCAGCGCCCCCGGGACAGGTTTGGTGTACAATGAGCAGTTCTTC. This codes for CSAPGTGLVYNEQFF.

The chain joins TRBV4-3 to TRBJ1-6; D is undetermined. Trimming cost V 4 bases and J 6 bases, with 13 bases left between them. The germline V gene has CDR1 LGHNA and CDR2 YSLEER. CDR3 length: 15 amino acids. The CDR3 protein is CASSLKRYANSPLHF. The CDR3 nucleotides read TGCGCCAGCAGCCTCAAGAGATATGCTAATTCACCCCTCCACTTT.

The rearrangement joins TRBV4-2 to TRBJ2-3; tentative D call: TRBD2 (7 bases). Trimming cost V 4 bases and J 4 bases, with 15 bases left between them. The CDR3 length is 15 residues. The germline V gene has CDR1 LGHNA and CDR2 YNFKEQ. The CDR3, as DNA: TGTGCCAGCAGCCCGGGAGTCGGGGGGCCAGATACGCAGTATTTT. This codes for CASSPGVGGPDTQYF.

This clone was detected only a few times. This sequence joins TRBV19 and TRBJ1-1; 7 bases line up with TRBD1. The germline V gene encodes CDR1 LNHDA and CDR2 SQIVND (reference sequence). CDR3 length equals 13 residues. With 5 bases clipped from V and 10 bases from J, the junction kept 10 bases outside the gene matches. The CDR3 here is CASSPTGTFRAFF. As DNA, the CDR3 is TGTGCCAGTAGTCCGACAGGGACCTTTCGAGCTTTCTTT.

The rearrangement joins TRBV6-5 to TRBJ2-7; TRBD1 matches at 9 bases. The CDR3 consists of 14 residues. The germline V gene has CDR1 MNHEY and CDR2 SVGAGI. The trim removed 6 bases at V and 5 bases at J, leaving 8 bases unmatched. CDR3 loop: CASRRGQGIDEQYF. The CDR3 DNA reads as TGTGCCAGCAGGCGGGGACAGGGTATCGACGAGCAGTACTTC.